Each of the 11 T cell receptor beta chains below was sequenced from the same sample in a study of T cell responses to AZD1222 COVID-19 vaccine. Method: immunoSEQ multiplex PCR; TCRdb's copy keeps in-frame clones and lacks some. The profile covers about 130,000 clones, with about nine tenths appearing a single time and more than 0.95% taken by the ten largest. The source was peripheral blood, collected 28 days after the second AZD1222 dose. These receptors were collected from an adult who received the AZD1222 COVID-19 vaccine.

This chain links TRBV19 with TRBJ2-3; maybe TRBD2 (6 bases). The CDR3 runs 15 residues. V lost 3 bases and J 4 bases, leaving 14 bases between the germline ends. The germline V gene has CDR1 LNHDA and CDR2 SQIVND (reference sequence). The CDR3, as DNA: TGTGCCAGTAGTATTGGGGGGATGGGGGCAGATACGCAGTATTTT. It encodes CASSIGGMGADTQYF.

The chain is built from TRBV2 and TRBJ2-5; 9 positions match TRBD2. Germline CDR1 and CDR2: SNHLY and FYNNEI. J gave up 5 bases and V 2 bases, and 6 bases lay outside the gene matches. The CDR3 is 15 residues long. The CDR3 sequence is CASSELAGGWETQYF. As DNA, the CDR3 is TGTGCCAGCAGTGAACTCGCGGGGGGGTGGGAGACCCAGTACTTC.

The chain has TRBV5-1 and TRBJ2-1; the D is unclear. V was trimmed by 0 bases and J by 8 bases, leaving 6 bases between them. CDR3 length equals 12 residues. Germline V gene sequence: CDR1 SGHRS, CDR2 YFSETQ. The CDR3: CASSLASYEQFF. CDR3 nucleotides: TGCGCCAGCAGCTTGGCAAGCTATGAGCAGTTCTTC.

This sequence joins TRBV7-2 and TRBJ2-2; maybe TRBD1 (5 bases). V was shortened by 5 bases and J by 6 bases, with 10 bases between the two germline ends. CDR3 length equals 13 residues. Germline CDR1 and CDR2: SGHTA and FQGNSA. DNA of the CDR3: TGTGCCAGCAGCGTTCTCAGGGCCGGGGAGCTGTTTTTT. This gives the protein CASSVLRAGELFF.

V and J are TRBV6-5 and TRBJ2-7, with D perhaps TRBD2 (6 bases). The germline V gene has CDR1 MNHEY and CDR2 SVGAGI. The length of the CDR3 is 15 residues. With 5 bases removed from V and 1 base from J, the gap between germline ends came to 15 bases. The CDR3 sequence: CASSHGETRSYEQYF. As DNA, the CDR3 is TGTGCCAGCAGTCACGGGGAGACTAGGTCCTACGAGCAGTACTTC.

The rearrangement joins TRBV19 to TRBJ2-5, with TRBD1 as a possible D gene (6 bases). Germline assignment: CDR1 LNHDA and CDR2 SQIVND (reference sequence). Deletions cut 5 bases from V and 0 bases from J, with 10 bases between. This CDR3 spans 14 amino acids. The chain's CDR3 is CASSGGQYQETQYF. CDR3 nucleotides: TGTGCCAGTAGTGGTGGACAGTACCAAGAGACCCAGTACTTC.

J is TRBJ1-1 and V is TRBV27, with D perhaps TRBD1 (6 bases). The germline gives CDR1 MNHEY, CDR2 SMNVEV (reference sequence). The CDR3 loop spans 14 amino acids. V was clipped by 8 bases and J by 2 bases, with 15 bases between them. The CDR3 is CASGIRGPNTEAFF. The CDR3 DNA reads TGTGCCAGCGGAATCAGGGGCCCCAACACTGAAGCTTTCTTT.

The CDR3 nucleotides read TGTGCCAGCAGTTTTAGAGGGGATGGTGGCTACACCTTC. It is translated as CASSFRGDGGYTF. The chain recombines TRBV12-3 or TRBV12-4 with TRBJ1-2; possible D gene TRBD1, 5 bases. The CDR3 consists of 13 residues. V was trimmed by 3 bases and J by 7 bases, leaving 12 bases between them.

This chain joins TRBV7-3 and TRBJ2-1, with a possible D match to TRBD1 (6 bases). This CDR3 is built from 17 residues. Germline assignment: CDR1 SGHTA and CDR2 FQGTGA. Deletions cut 2 bases from V and 9 bases from J, with 23 bases between. In DNA, the CDR3 is TGTGCCAGCAGCTTAGAACCTTTCAGGGGCCTGGGGGCTGAGCAGTTCTTC. It yields the protein CASSLEPFRGLGAEQFF. Drawing the rest from reference TRBV7-3 and TRBJ2-1, the complete variable domain is GAGVSQTPSNKVTEKGKYVELRCDPISGHTALYWYRQSLGQGPEFLIYFQGTGAADDSGLPNDRFFAVRPEGSVSTLKIQRTERGDSAVYLCASSLEPFRGLGAEQFFGPGTRLTVL.

The rearrangement links TRBV5-1 to TRBJ1-4; D gene uncertain. This CDR3 contains 15 residues. The V end was cut by 0 bases, the J end by 1 base, with 7 bases between. Germline V gene data show CDR1 as SGHRS and CDR2 as YFSETQ. The CDR3: CASSLGPGTNEKLFF. The CDR3 region has the DNA TGCGCCAGCAGCTTGGGCCCGGGAACTAATGAAAAACTGTTTTTT.

V usage is TRBV6-5 and J usage is TRBJ1-1, with D perhaps TRBD1 (5 bases). Germline lookup yields CDR1 MNHEY and CDR2 SVGAGI. The CDR3 has 13 amino acids. V lost 6 bases and J 0 bases, leaving 8 bases between the germline ends. The CDR3 DNA reads as TGTGCCAGCAGAATGACAGTGAACACTGAAGCTTTCTTT. It is translated as CASRMTVNTEAFF.